This is a list of T cell receptor beta chains from one sample in a study of regulatory T cells in long-lasting Graves disease. From the multiplex PCR reads, TCRdb called clonotypes with MiXCR, one entry per CDR3 protein. The sample has approximately 400,000 distinct CDR3 sequences; about 15% are singletons. The data also belong to a second study, concerning T cells in Graves' hyperthyroidism and ophthalmopathy.

Material: peripheral blood mononuclear cells (PBMCs), obtained at new diagnosis, from a patient treated with antithyroid drugs. The receptors were gathered from a woman younger than 45 with Graves disease. The CDR3 runs from the conserved cysteine through the conserved F or W. A D gene is named only where the DNA matches it firmly. Rows give clone size only sometimes, using once, few, many, or a class for an expanded clone.

>TRBJ1-1|TRBV5-5|many|NA
CASSSRQRRANTEAFF
TGTGCCAGCAGCTCCAGACAGCGCCGAGCGAACACTGAAGCTTTCTTT
>TRBJ2-4|TRBV5-1|many|NA
CASSLRVGQIRHIQYF
TGCGCCAGCAGCTTGAGGGTCGGTCAGATAAGACACATTCAGTACTTC
>TRBJ2-4|TRBV14|NA|NA
CASSPIRISGDRENIQYF
TGTGCCAGCAGCCCGATCCGAATCTCCGGAGATCGAGAAAACATTCAGTACTTC
>TRBJ2-1|TRBV5-1|few|TRBD2
CASSLALAGGLFDNEQFF
TGCGCCAGCAGCTTGGCTCTAGCGGGAGGGTTATTTGACAATGAGCAGTTCTTC
>TRBJ2-1|TRBV20-1|few|TRBD2
CSAEKREASWGEQFF
TGCAGTGCCGAAAAGCGGGAGGCTTCGTGGGGTGAGCAGTTCTTC
>TRBJ2-7|TRBV7-9|many|NA
CASSLGTGRGRAPYEQYF
TGTGCCAGCAGCTTAGGGACAGGGCGCGGGAGAGCTCCCTACGAGCAGTACTTC
>TRBJ1-1|TRBV5-1|many|TRBD1
CASSSGGQGAFEAFF
TGCGCCAGCAGCTCGGGGGGACAGGGGGCCTTTGAAGCTTTCTTT
>TRBJ1-1|TRBV12-3/TRBV12-4|many|NA
CASRTSDLKAEAFF
TGTGCCAGCAGGACGTCGGACCTTAAAGCTGAAGCTTTCTTT
>TRBJ1-1|TRBV11-2|many|NA
CASSLVGLMNTEAFF
TGTGCCAGCAGCTTAGTGGGACTTATGAACACTGAAGCTTTCTTT
>TRBJ2-7|TRBV29-1|many|TRBD2
CSVDGLAGGRSSYEQYF
TGCAGCGTTGATGGGCTAGCGGGCGGGCGGAGCTCCTACGAGCAGTACTTC
>TRBJ1-3|TRBV7-9|many|NA
CASSKTTVSSGNTIYF
TGTGCCAGCAGCAAAACGACGGTTAGCTCTGGAAACACCATATATTTT
>TRBJ1-2|TRBV20-1|many|NA
CSANTGRSHGYTF
TGCAGTGCTAACACAGGGCGTTCTCATGGCTACACCTTC
>TRBJ2-1|TRBV6-2/TRBV6-3|NA|TRBD2
CASSRGGRARRNEQFF
TGTGCCAGTAGTAGAGGCGGGAGGGCCCGCCGCAATGAGCAGTTCTTC
>TRBJ2-5|TRBV7-8|NA|NA
CASSTWDGSEETQYF
TGTGCCAGCAGCACATGGGACGGGAGTGAGGAGACCCAGTACTTC
>TRBJ1-5|TRBV12-3/TRBV12-4|many|NA
CASSFSQGGNQPQHF
TGTGCCAGCAGTTTTTCACAGGGCGGTAATCAGCCCCAGCATTTT
>TRBJ2-1|TRBV20-1|many|NA
CSARPFVVRYNEQFF
TGCAGTGCTCGGCCTTTTGTTGTGAGATACAATGAGCAGTTCTTC
>TRBJ2-2|TRBV6-1|many|NA
CASLRGATGELFF
TGTGCCAGTTTGAGGGGAGCCACCGGGGAGCTGTTTTTT
>TRBJ2-2|TRBV4-1|many|NA
CASSAQLVAGELFF
TGCGCCAGCAGCGCGCAACTAGTCGCCGGGGAGCTGTTTTTT
>TRBJ2-3|TRBV20-1|many|TRBD2
CSASASGGADTQYF
TGCAGTGCTAGCGCTAGCGGGGGGGCAGATACGCAGTATTTT
>TRBJ2-5|TRBV5-1|NA|NA
CASSSPGRETQYF
TGCGCCAGCAGCTCCCCAGGAAGGGAGACCCAGTACTTC
>TRBJ2-7|TRBV20-1|many|NA
CSARHSLVRYEQYF
TGCAGTGCTAGACATTCGCTAGTAAGATACGAGCAGTACTTC